This T cell receptor (beta chain) was captured in a study of neoadjuvant anti-PD-1 for oral cavity cancer (dated by TCRdb to the early 2020s). With regard to the full study: Before undergoing curative-intent surgical resection, most patients got three to four biweekly nivolumab doses at 3 mg/kg. Patients without progression received a fourth nivolumab dose around day 43 and underwent definitive surgical resection on days 50-56. Under RECIST 1.1, a patient counted as a responder if showing complete response, partial response or stable disease, and as a non-responder if showing progression. The parent correlative cohort had about eleven patients and a response rate of roughly 31%.

About this clone itself: It lacks a known antigen. No much larger clone exists at a distance of one base, and base qualities are not known.

The time point label here, explained by the study, means: before neoadjuvant nivolumab. The patients had newly diagnosed stage II-IVA oral cavity squamous cell carcinoma and had not received any prior systemic or radiation treatment. Everyone in the cohort had locally advanced, HPV-negative oral cavity squamous cell carcinoma. Peripheral blood mononuclear cells were analyzed directly and were not maintained or expanded in culture. The samples were drawn from a longitudinal correlative study tied to a single-arm phase II trial testing neoadjuvant nivolumab in oral cavity squamous cell carcinoma. Subject-matched pre- and post-treatment PBMCs and tumors from three responders and three non-responders were subjected to genomic DNA-based TCRbeta sequencing. Peripheral blood mononuclear cells were collected once before nivolumab treatment and again after treatment, at the time of surgery. Genomic DNA was isolated from PBMCs using the Maxwell RSC DNA from Cells kit.

PBMC libraries used mostly roughly 500 ng of input genomic DNA for deep sequencing, with six replicates per sample. Following the manufacturer's instructions, the team built TCRbeta libraries using the immunoSEQ hsTCRbeta kit. Sequencing of the completed libraries took place using an Illumina NovaSeq 6000 S4 flow cell after they had been pooled to 2.5 to 3.5 nM. The paper's processing steps were these. The immunoSEQ Analyzer handled quality control and preprocessing of the raw data. The analysis was restricted to productive rearrangements, with each unique CDR3 amino acid sequence defining a clonotype. Repertoire clonality was estimated as the Gini-Simpson index, computed with the R package tcR. Gini indices were compared with Student's t test, and associations with tumor size change were assessed by Pearson correlation. The table comes from immuneACCESS by way of TCRdb, which keeps in-frame sequences with V and J called. Part of the clones is missing from these tables; in studies checked, under half for an unresolved V gene and the rest for unknown reasons. V, J and clone size were drawn from that table, and D and trimming were deduced from the DNA. The sample includes about 14,000 clones, with 62% observed a single time. Of the sample, 2% to 3% falls within the top ten clones.

The V end gives up 5 bases and the J end 4 bases, leaving 13 bases in the junction not matched to a gene. CDR1 and CDR2 are drawn from the germline V gene (reference sequence): PRHDT, FYEKMQ. The CDR3 contains 17 residues, cysteine and phenylalanine counted. Only the CDR3 region is kept as DNA, spanning 51 bases read in frame from base 1. General study outcomes and caveats: TCR analyses included only three patients per response group, and the authors called for larger cohorts for validation. Higher pretreatment blood Treg/Th17 ratios correlated with higher pretreatment blood TCRbeta clonality and lower post-treatment tumor TCRbeta clonality. Within PBMCs, T cell clonality (Gini index) was significantly higher in non-responders than responders after neoadjuvant nivolumab.

This sequence uses TRBV13 and TRBJ1-2; 10 bases in the middle match TRBD1. This TCR came from a person aged 40 to 85 with oral cavity squamous cell carcinoma. Sample: PBMCs, taken before nivolumab (anti-PD-1) treatment. The CDR3 protein: CASSGPGQGRDGYGYTF. The bases are TGTGCCAGCAGCGGACCGGGACAGGGGCGCGACGGCTATGGCTACACCTTC.